These 4 T cell receptor beta chains were all obtained from the same sample, sequenced in a study of blood T cell repertoires in COVID-19. TCRdb's copy holds only in-frame clones and misses some; the assay was immunoSEQ multiplex PCR. The sample contains 250,000 to 350,000 clones, roughly nine tenths of which appear only once. The sample taken for sequencing was PBMCs or T cells enriched from blood (not recorded which). The receptors were gathered from a woman aged 18 to 35 who had recovered from COVID-19.

The J gene is TRBJ1-2, the V gene TRBV6-1, with D possibly TRBD1 on 6 matching bases. This CDR3 has 19 amino acids. V dropped 1 base and J dropped 7 bases, with 28 bases sitting between them. The V gene's germline CDR1 is MNHNS and CDR2 SASEGT. CDR3 in amino acids: CASSEERPGGRIFFGGYTF. For the CDR3, the DNA is TGTGCCAGCAGTGAAGAGCGTCCCGGGGGGCGCATCTTCTTTGGTGGCTACACCTTC.

The V call is TRBV20-1, the J call TRBJ1-4; D remains unclear. The CDR3 length is 11 residues. Germline values: CDR1 DFQATT, CDR2 SNEGSKA (reference sequence). The CDR3 region has the DNA TGCAGCCCGGCAACTAATGAAAAACTGTTTTTT. Translation gives CSPATNEKLFF.

This rearrangement joins TRBV19 to TRBJ1-1; no clear D gene. The V gene lost 0 bases and the J gene lost 1 base, with 6 bases spanning the gap. In germline, CDR1 is LNHDA, CDR2 SQIVND (reference sequence). CDR3 length: 14 residues. CDR3 amino acids: CASSIDSGNTEAFF. The DNA of the CDR3 is TGTGCCAGTAGTATAGATTCAGGGAACACTGAAGCTTTCTTT.

The chain carries TRBV5-1 and TRBJ1-4, with D unclear. From germline, CDR1 is SGHRS and CDR2 YFSETQ. V was clipped by 0 bases and J by 4 bases, with 10 bases between them. The CDR3 extends over 15 amino acids. The CDR3 here is CASSLGGSNNEKLFF. Written as DNA, the CDR3 is TGCGCCAGCAGCTTGGGCGGCAGTAATAATGAAAAACTGTTTTTT.